This TCR beta chain was observed in a study of T-cell reconstitution after alpha-beta-depleted transplantation in children. Points from the study as a whole: T cells produced anew were the main source of T-cell counts and diversity one year after transplant. Surviving recipient T cells and thymic progenitors accounted for the high day-60 TCRbeta diversity observed in some patients. The study reportedly traced alpha-beta T cells about two months after transplant to several hundred expanded graft clones.

In this sample, this clonotype turned up many times. Its antigen is unknown. TCRbeta library construction was performed incorporating unique molecular identifiers. TCRdb processed the PCR reads anew with MiXCR; each CDR3 protein has one entry. The sample includes around 270,000 distinct CDR3 sequences, roughly 8.2% of them seen just once. This receptor was taken from a female patient aged 2 to 10 who had a stem cell transplant for Fanconi anemia, so the T cells may come from the graft donor. Sequencing used peripheral blood, obtained 360 days after TCRalphabeta/CD19-depleted stem cell transplant.

In DNA form, the CDR3 reads TGCGCCAGCAGCTTGGTCAGCGAACAAGAGACCCAGTACTTC. Translating it yields CASSLVSEQETQYF. V and J are TRBV5-1 and TRBJ2-5; no clear D. The CDR3 spans 14 residues. Trimming took 0 bases from V and 2 from J, leaving 8 bases between them. Looked up from germline, CDR1 is SGHRS and CDR2 is YFSETQ.